One and the same sample provided the 5 T cell receptor beta chains below, sequenced in a study of blood T cells in healthy people across ages. A second PCR, run for about 7 to 11 cycles, used a sample-barcoded 5' primer plus a J-beta primer mix. TCRdb re-called the 5' RACE reads through MiXCR, storing one row per CDR3 protein. The sample has around 750,000 distinct CDR3 sequences; 40% to 65% are singletons. The specimen was blood. The receptors derive from an older man in good health.

The rearrangement uses TRBV18 and TRBJ2-1; 12 nucleotides align to TRBD2. The CDR3 has 18 residues. J lost 5 bases, V lost 6 bases, and 14 bases had no gene match. Germline V gene lookup returns CDR1 KGHSH and CDR2 LQKENI. Written as DNA, the CDR3 is TGTGCCAGCTCCCTACTAGCGGGAGGCCCACCGGGCGACAATGAGCAGTTCTTC. It specifies CASSLLAGGPPGDNEQFF.

The chain recombines TRBV5-1 with TRBJ1-5; D unclear. Germline V gene lookup returns CDR1 SGHRS and CDR2 YFSETQ. This CDR3 contains 15 residues. The V end was cut by 4 bases, the J end by 0 bases, with 11 bases between. As DNA, the CDR3 is TGCGCCAGCAGCCCGGGCCCACCTAGCAATCAGCCCCAGCATTTT. Its protein is CASSPGPPSNQPQHF.

This clonotype was recorded a few times. The chain recombines TRBV12-3 or TRBV12-4 with TRBJ2-1; 8 bases align to TRBD1. The CDR3 covers 12 residues. Trimming at V came to 6 bases and at J to 6 bases, leaving 1 base not matched to a gene. This CDR3 is CASRGQANEQFF. The CDR3 DNA is TGTGCCAGCAGGGGACAGGCCAATGAGCAGTTCTTC.

This clonotype showed up just a few times. The chain joins TRBV5-1 to TRBJ2-4; 9 positions agree with TRBD1. The J call may be mistaken, given a closer DNA end match to TRBJ2-7. Germline V lookup: CDR1 SGHRS, CDR2 YFSETQ. CDR3 length: 15 amino acids. The CDR3 sequence: CASSVTGGAGVEQYF. CDR3 DNA sequence: TGCGCCAGCAGCGTTACAGGGGGCGCTGGGGTCGAGCAGTACTTC.

The chain joins TRBV7-8 to TRBJ2-4; maybe TRBD2 (6 bases). V lost 1 base and J lost 3, with 10 bases in between. The CDR3 runs to 15 residues. Germline CDR1 reads SGHVS; CDR2 reads FQNEAQ. CDR3 bases: TGTGCCAGCAGCTTAGTGCGGGACTTCAAAAACATTCAGTACTTC. Translation: CASSLVRDFKNIQYF. Based on the CDR3 plus reference TRBV7-8 and TRBJ2-4, the full variable domain is GAGVSQSPRYKVAKRGQDVALRCDPISGHVSLFWYQQALGQGPEFLTYFQNEAQLDKSGLPSDRFFAERPEGSVSTLKIQRTQQEDSAVYLCASSLVRDFKNIQYFGAGTRLSVL.